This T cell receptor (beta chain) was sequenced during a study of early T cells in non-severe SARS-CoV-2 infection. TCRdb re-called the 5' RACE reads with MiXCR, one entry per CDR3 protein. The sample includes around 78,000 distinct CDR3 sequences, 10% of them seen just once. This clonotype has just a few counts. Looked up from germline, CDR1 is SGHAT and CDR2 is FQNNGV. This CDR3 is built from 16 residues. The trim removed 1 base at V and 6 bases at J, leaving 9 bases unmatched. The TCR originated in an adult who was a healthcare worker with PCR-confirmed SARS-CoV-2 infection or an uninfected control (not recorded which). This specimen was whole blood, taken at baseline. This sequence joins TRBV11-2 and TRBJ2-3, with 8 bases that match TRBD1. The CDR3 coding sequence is TGTGCCAGCAGCTTAGCTCCGGGACAGGCCGGGGATACGCAGTATTTT. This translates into CASSLAPGQAGDTQYF.